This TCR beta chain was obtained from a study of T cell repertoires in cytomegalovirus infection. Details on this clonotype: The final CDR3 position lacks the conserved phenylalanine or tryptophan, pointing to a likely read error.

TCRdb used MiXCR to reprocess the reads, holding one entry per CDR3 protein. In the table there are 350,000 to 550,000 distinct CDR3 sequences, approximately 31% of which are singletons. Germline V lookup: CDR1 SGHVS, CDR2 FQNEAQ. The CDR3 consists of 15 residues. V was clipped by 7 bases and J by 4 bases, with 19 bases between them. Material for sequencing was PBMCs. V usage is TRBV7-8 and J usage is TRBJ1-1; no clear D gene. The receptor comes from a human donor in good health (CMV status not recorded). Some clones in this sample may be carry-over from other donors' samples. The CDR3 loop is CASIHSGQFVTEAFL. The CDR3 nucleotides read TGTGCCAGCATCCACAGCGGGCAGTTTGTCACTGAAGCTTTCTTG.